This TCR beta chain was obtained from a study of graft-versus-host responses after intestinal transplantation. Repertoires were generated with immunoSEQ multiplex PCR, while TCRdb's copy carries only in-frame clones and drops some. Here the sample spans 45,000 to 65,000 clones, about 94% being singletons. The germline CDR1 and CDR2 sequences are SGHRS and YFSETQ. V was clipped by 0 bases and J by 2 bases, with 6 bases between them. The CDR3 is made up of 14 amino acids. Notes on this clone: Its antigen is currently unknown.

The rearrangement links TRBV5-1 to TRBJ1-3; D is undetermined. This receptor was identified in a human donor who was the organ donor for an intestinal transplant. Sequences were derived from unstimulated CD4+ T cells sorted from spleen or lymph node cells, sampled before transplant. The CDR3 sequence is CASSLEGTGNTIYF. Here the CDR3 DNA reads TGCGCCAGCAGCTTGGAAGGGACTGGAAACACCATATATTTT.